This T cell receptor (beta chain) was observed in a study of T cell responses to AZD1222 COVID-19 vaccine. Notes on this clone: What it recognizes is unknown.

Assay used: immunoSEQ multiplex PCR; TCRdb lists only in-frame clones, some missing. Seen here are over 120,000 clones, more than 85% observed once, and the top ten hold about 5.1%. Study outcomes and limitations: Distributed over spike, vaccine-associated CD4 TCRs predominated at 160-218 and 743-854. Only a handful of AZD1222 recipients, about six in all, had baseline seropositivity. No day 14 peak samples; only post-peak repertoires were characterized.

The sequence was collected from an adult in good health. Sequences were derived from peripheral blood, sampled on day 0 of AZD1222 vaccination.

This CDR3 reads CAVIPAGGGETQYF. CDR3 nucleotide sequence: TGTGCCGTCATCCCGGCCGGTGGAGGGGAGACCCAGTACTTC. The chain couples TRBV30 to TRBJ2-5, with D perhaps matching TRBD2 (6 bases). There are 14 residues in the CDR3. CDR1 is GTSNPN, CDR2 SVGIG, per germline (reference sequence). Trimming removed 8 bases from V and 5 bases from J, with 21 bases in between.